These 2 T cell receptor beta chains originate from one sample sequenced in a study of T cell responses to AZD1222 COVID-19 vaccine. Sequencing used immunoSEQ multiplex PCR; TCRdb keeps in-frame clones, though not all of them. This table holds tens of thousands of clones, 88% found once. The starting material was peripheral blood, obtained on day 0 of AZD1222 vaccination. The receptor source for this set is an adult in good health.

This rearrangement joins TRBV29-1 to TRBJ1-1; possibly TRBD1 for D (6 bases). CDR3 length: 12 residues. The germline V and J ends were trimmed by 5 bases and 6 bases, with 13 bases remaining between them. From germline, CDR1 is SQVTM and CDR2 ANQGSEA. In DNA, the CDR3 is TGCAGCGTTTCTCACCCAGGGGCTGAAGCTTTCTTT. It is translated as CSVSHPGAEAFF.

The gene calls are TRBV14 and TRBJ2-7; D gene uncertain. V was trimmed by 3 bases and J by 6 bases, leaving 9 bases between them. In germline, CDR1 is SGHDN, CDR2 FVKESK. CDR3 size: 12 residues. The CDR3 DNA reads as TGTGCCAGCAGCCACTCTAGAGCCGAGCAGTACTTC. Its translation: CASSHSRAEQYF.